One and the same sample provided the 26 T cell receptor beta chains below, sequenced in a study of blood T cells in healthy people across ages. It was with a sample-barcoded 5' primer and a J-beta primer mix that a second PCR of roughly 7 to 12 cycles was run. TCRdb called the 5' RACE reads again in MiXCR, with one record for every CDR3 protein. The data contain 1.5 million to 2 million distinct CDR3 sequences, about 39% of them singletons. Sequencing was done on a sample of blood. The receptors were gathered from a human donor in good health.

For the CDR3, the DNA is TGTGCCAGCAGTTATGGACAGGGGGCATCGGATGAAAAACTGTTTTTT. Translated, it gives CASSYGQGASDEKLFF. V usage is TRBV6-6 and J usage is TRBJ1-4, with 11 bases matching TRBD1. Germline V gene sequence: CDR1 MNHNY, CDR2 SVGAGI (reference sequence). The trim removed 3 bases at V and 6 bases at J, leaving 6 bases unmatched. This CDR3 is 16 amino acids long.

The chain has TRBV7-2 and TRBJ1-6, with 7 bases matching TRBD1. This CDR3 region has 15 residues. Germline assignment: CDR1 SGHTA and CDR2 FQGNSA. Losses at the gene ends were 1 base for V and 8 bases for J; bases not matched to a gene: 5. CDR3 sequence (DNA): TGTGCCAGCAGCTTAGACCAGGGGGATTATTCACCCCTCCACTTT. Translating gives CASSLDQGDYSPLHF.

There are a few counts of this clonotype. The chain has TRBV7-2 and TRBJ2-2; 12 bases line up with TRBD2. V dropped 7 bases and J dropped 5; count of bases not matched to a gene: 11. In germline, CDR1 is SGHTA, CDR2 FQGNSA. This CDR3 has 17 residues. The CDR3 DNA is TGTGCCAGCAACCTACTAGCGGGGGGTGAAGGGACCGGGGAGCTGTTTTTT. Its translation is CASNLLAGGEGTGELFF.

This chain links TRBV6-2 or TRBV6-3 with TRBJ1-5, with 7 bases aligning to TRBD1. V shed 5 bases and J 5 bases; nucleotides not matched to a gene: 18. CDR1 MNHEY and CDR2 SVGEGT come from the germline V gene. The CDR3 is made up of 18 amino acids. The CDR3 loop is CASSTRPTHRGGHQPQHF. CDR3 nucleotide sequence: TGTGCCAGCAGTACCAGACCGACCCACAGGGGTGGTCATCAGCCCCAGCATTTT.

V is TRBV28 and J is TRBJ2-5; the D call may be TRBD1 or TRBD2 (5 bases each). Looked up from germline, CDR1 is MDHEN and CDR2 is SYDVKM. This CDR3 contains 13 residues. The ends were cut back, 0 bases at V and 10 bases at J, with 12 bases in the middle. The CDR3 nucleotides are TGTGCCAGCAGTTTATGGGGCCTTGGGGGCCAGTACTTC. Encoded protein: CASSLWGLGGQYF.

The chain is built from TRBV7-2 and TRBJ1-2, with 9 bases fitting TRBD1. CDR3 length equals 14 residues. CDR1 SGHTA and CDR2 FQGNSA come from the germline V gene. With V trimmed by 1 base and J by 5 bases, 2 bases remained unmatched. CDR3 sequence (DNA): TGTGCCAGCAGCTTAGGGACAGGGGAGTATGGCTACACCTTC. Translating it yields CASSLGTGEYGYTF.

Remarks on this clonotype: At one end, the junction sequence differs from germline, possibly due to a read error. This chain uses TRBV5-1 with TRBJ2-4, with TRBD2 matching over 13 bases. This CDR3 comprises 15 residues. Germline lookup yields CDR1 SGHRS and CDR2 YFSETQ. CDR3 loop: CASSLDPGLAGEQYF. CDR3 sequence (DNA): TGCGCTAGCAGCTTGGACCCAGGACTAGCGGGAGAGCAGTACTTC.

This clonotype has just a few counts. The rearrangement joins TRBV7-2 to TRBJ2-7; TRBD2 matches at 11 bases. In germline, CDR1 is SGHTA, CDR2 FQGNSA. The CDR3 loop spans 18 amino acids. Trimming at V came to 1 base and at J to 0 bases, leaving 8 bases not matched to a gene. The CDR3 nucleotides read TGTGCCAGCAGCTTAGTCTCGGCTAGCGGGGGGAGCTCCTACGAGCAGTACTTC. This gives the protein CASSLVSASGGSSYEQYF.

This clonotype was counted ten times or more. This chain's CDR3 is CASITPASTQAGAHFLNEQFF. The DNA of the CDR3 is TGTGCCAGCATTACACCAGCCTCAACCCAGGCGGGGGCTCACTTCCTTAATGAGCAGTTCTTC. The chain combines TRBV6-4 with TRBJ2-1, with D perhaps TRBD2 (7 bases). V lost 7 bases, J lost 7 bases, and 38 bases lay in between. The CDR3 length is 21 residues. The germline gives CDR1 MRHNA, CDR2 SNTAGT.

Only a few counts were recorded for this clonotype. A junction end diverges from the germline sequence, so it may reflect a read error. The gene calls are TRBV7-7 and TRBJ2-1; TRBD1 might be the D (7 bases). There are 16 residues in the CDR3. The germline gives CDR1 SSHAT, CDR2 FNYEAQ (reference sequence). In nucleotides, the CDR3 is TGTGCTAGCAGCTTAGGCGGAGGGACAGAATACAATGAGCAGTTCTTC. This gives the protein CASSLGGGTEYNEQFF.

In this sample, this clonotype turned up a few times. This chain links TRBV20-1 with TRBJ2-3; TRBD1 agrees at 12 bases. The CDR3 sequence is 15 residues long. The V segment lost 3 bases and the J segment 0 bases; nucleotides outside the gene matches: 1. CDR1 DFQATT and CDR2 SNEGSKA come from the germline V gene (reference sequence). CDR3 amino acids: CSARGQGASTDTQYF. CDR3 nucleotides: TGCAGTGCTAGGGGACAGGGGGCGAGCACAGATACGCAGTATTTT.

The chain uses TRBV28 and TRBJ1-5; the D is unclear. Germline CDR1 MDHEN, CDR2 SYDVKM. There are 16 residues in the CDR3. With 3 bases removed from V and 5 bases from J, the gap between germline ends came to 17 bases. For the CDR3, the DNA is TGTGCCAGCAGTTTGGAGATTTCGGGGAGGTATCAGCCCCAGCATTTT. It encodes CASSLEISGRYQPQHF.

This clonotype has just one count. A much larger clone differs from this one at a single base, so this may be a read error. The chain links TRBV29-1 to TRBJ1-2; D remains ambiguous. The germline V gene encodes CDR1 SQVTM and CDR2 ANQGSEA. The CDR3 has 13 residues. The CDR3 nucleotides are TGCAGCGTTGAAGCATACAGAACCTATGGCTGCACCTTC. Residues: CSVEAYRTYGCTF.

V usage is TRBV6-2 or TRBV6-3 and J usage is TRBJ2-7; the D is unclear. CDR3 length: 11 amino acids. Germline V gene sequence: CDR1 MNHEY, CDR2 SVGEGT. V was cut by 5 bases and J by 9 bases, with 11 bases left in between. CDR3: CASSQADSQYF. Here the CDR3 DNA reads TGTGCCAGCAGTCAAGCAGATTCGCAGTACTTC.

This clonotype turned up a few times. The J gene is TRBJ1-6, the V gene TRBV7-6; D is ambiguous. The CDR3 spans 18 residues. Germline-derived CDR1 and CDR2 are SGHVS and FNYEAQ. V was clipped by 2 bases and J by 0 bases, with 14 bases between them. This chain's CDR3 is CASSLIVPENSYNSPLHF. The CDR3 DNA reads TGTGCCAGCAGCTTAATTGTTCCGGAAAACTCCTATAATTCACCCCTCCACTTT. Filled out from reference TRBV7-6 and TRBJ1-6, the complete variable domain reads GAGVSQSPRYKVTKRGQDVALRCDPISGHVSLYWYRQALGQGPEFLTYFNYEAQQDKSGLPNDRFSAERPEGSISTLTIQRTEQRDSAMYRCASSLIVPENSYNSPLHFGNGTRLTVT.

V usage is TRBV7-8 and J usage is TRBJ1-1; TRBD1 aligns across 9 bases. CDR1 and CDR2 from the germline V gene are SGHVS and FQNEAQ. CDR3 length: 19 amino acids. V lost 5 bases and J lost 3; bases outside the gene matches: 19. This CDR3 reads CASSTLKPGTGFVDTEAFF. CDR3 coding DNA: TGTGCCAGCAGCACATTGAAGCCCGGGACAGGGTTTGTCGACACTGAAGCTTTCTTT.

Worth noting for this clonotype: A junction boundary mismatches the germline segment, possibly from a read error. The chain combines TRBV20-1 with TRBJ2-5, with 10 bases matching TRBD1. TRBJ2-7 explains the end of the DNA better; the J call may be wrong. CDR3 size: 14 residues. CDR1 is DFQATT and CDR2 is SNEGSKA in the germline V gene (reference sequence). CDR3 in amino acids: CSAGEPGQGYEQYF. The CDR3 nucleotides read TGCAGTGCTGGAGAGCCGGGACAGGGGTACGAGCAGTACTTC.

The chain has TRBV4-3 and TRBJ1-4, with a tentative D call TRBD1 (6 bases). From germline, CDR1 is LGHNA and CDR2 YSLEER. This CDR3 is 13 amino acids long. The V and J ends lost 2 bases and 14 bases respectively, with 15 bases between them. CDR3 in amino acids: CASSQYTDSTLFF. CDR3 sequence (DNA): TGCGCCAGCAGCCAATACACGGACAGTACCCTGTTTTTT.

This chain connects TRBV6-6 to TRBJ1-6; 7 nucleotides line up with TRBD1. Trimming at V came to 5 bases and at J to 5 bases, leaving 3 bases not matched to a gene. Germline CDR1 is MNHNY and CDR2 is SVGAGI (reference sequence). The CDR3 covers 14 residues. The CDR3 region has the DNA TGTGCCAGCAGTAATGGACAGGATAATTCACCCCTCCACTTT. Protein sequence: CASSNGQDNSPLHF.

A single count supports this clonotype. The chain joins TRBV29-1 to TRBJ1-1; D is unclear. The CDR3 extends over 13 amino acids. Germline CDR1 is SQVTM and CDR2 is ANQGSEA. V was cut by 3 bases and J by 1 base, with 9 bases left in between. Here the CDR3 reads CSVEPITNTEAFF. CDR3 nucleotides: TGCAGCGTTGAGCCCATAACGAACACTGAAGCTTTCTTT.

As regards this clonotype: This may be a read error, as it is one base from a much larger clone. The chain carries TRBV20-1 and TRBJ2-4; 7 nucleotides align to TRBD1. The J call may be mistaken, given a closer DNA end match to TRBJ2-5. The CDR3 has 12 amino acids. The germline V gene encodes CDR1 DFQATT and CDR2 SNEGSKA (reference sequence). This CDR3 reads CSAGQLQETQYF. Here the CDR3 DNA reads TGCAGTGCGGGACAGCTCCAAGAGACCCAGTACTTC.

The chain has TRBV7-9 and TRBJ2-4; D is possibly TRBD1 (6 bases). The J call is in doubt because the DNA end fits TRBJ2-7 better. The CDR3 runs 15 residues. CDR1 and CDR2 (germline): SEHNR, FQNEAQ (reference sequence). This CDR3 reads CASSLSVGTRYEQYF. The CDR3 nucleotides are TGTGCCAGCAGCTTAAGTGTGGGGACAAGATACGAGCAGTACTTC.

V usage is TRBV27 and J usage is TRBJ1-5; maybe TRBD1 (6 bases). This CDR3 comprises 14 residues. V gave up 6 bases and J gave up 4 bases, with 13 bases separating them. CDR1 and CDR2 (germline): MNHEY, SMNVEV (reference sequence). The CDR3 region is CASRTRQENQPQHF. As DNA, the CDR3 is TGTGCCAGCAGAACTCGACAGGAAAATCAGCCCCAGCATTTT.

This clonotype was seen at least ten times. The chain is built from TRBV12-3 or TRBV12-4 and TRBJ2-1; 12 bases agree with TRBD1. Germline trimming cut 5 bases from V and 3 bases from J; bases unmatched to any gene: 2. CDR3 size: 15 residues. The CDR3 reads CASSRDRGLYNEQFF. The CDR3 DNA is TGTGCCAGCAGTCGGGACAGGGGGCTCTACAATGAGCAGTTCTTC.

The V gene is TRBV6-5, the J gene TRBJ1-3; D call uncertain. CDR1 is MNHEY and CDR2 is SVGAGI in the germline V gene. CDR3 size: 12 residues. V was shortened by 7 bases and J by 5 bases, with 9 bases between the two germline ends. Here the CDR3 reads CASIGGRNTIYF. As DNA, the CDR3 is TGTGCCAGCATTGGAGGGAGAAACACCATATATTTT.

The chain combines TRBV10-3 with TRBJ2-1, with D perhaps assigned TRBD1 or TRBD2 (5 bases each). The CDR3 has 16 amino acids. The V gene lost 4 bases and the J gene lost 2 bases, with 15 bases spanning the gap. CDR1 and CDR2 from the germline V gene are ENHRY and SYGVKD. CDR3 residues: CAISVLQGATYNEQFF. CDR3 in DNA: TGTGCCATCAGTGTATTGCAGGGAGCTACCTACAATGAGCAGTTCTTC.